This entry concerns a single T cell receptor beta chain. These data come from a study of regulatory T cells in long-lasting Graves disease. Time point described: newly diagnosed GD, antithyroid drugs for less than 3 months. Construction of the TCR library relied on RNA isolated from PBMCs. Each of the patients was recruited from an endocrinology department situated in Xi'an, China. The length of the CDR3 is 14 residues. Trimming cost V 2 bases and J 0 bases, with 9 bases left between them. Germline CDR1 and CDR2: SGDLS and YYNGEE. Relying on iRepertoire HTBI primers and Arm-PCR of CDR3 regions, the team built TCR beta libraries. TCRdb called the multiplex PCR reads again in MiXCR, with one record for every CDR3 protein. The sample records about 530,000 distinct CDR3 sequences, about 16% being singletons. These data also featured in a second study, about T cells in Graves' hyperthyroidism and ophthalmopathy. This second report adds: Using the HTBI primer set, a first-round RT-PCR was run on the TCR CDR3. Model output signaled ophthalmopathy a median approximately 6.2 months ahead of onset.

J is TRBJ2-7 and V is TRBV9; D remains ambiguous. The TCR sequence derives from a woman aged 40 to 65 with Graves disease. The sequences come from peripheral blood mononuclear cells (PBMCs), collected at new diagnosis, from a patient treated with antithyroid drugs. CDR3 amino acids: CASSVDQSSYEQYF. As DNA, the CDR3 is TGTGCCAGCAGCGTGGACCAAAGCTCCTACGAGCAGTACTTC.